The 2 T cell receptor beta chains listed next were all sequenced from one sample in a study of molecular identifiers for immune sequencing clone quantification. TCRdb re-analysed the PCR reads in MiXCR, keeping a single row per CDR3 protein. The sample has more than 95,000 distinct CDR3 sequences, 20% to 25% seen once. The specimen was naive CD8+ T cells from blood, with Jurkat cell RNA spiked in. Subset noted: FACS-sorted CD8+CD4-CCR7+CD45RA+ naive T cells. All receptors come from a human donor in good health. Some libraries in this study had Jurkat cell RNA spiked in.

This clonotype was counted between two and nine times. This may be a read error, as it is one base from a much larger clone. This rearrangement joins TRBV28 to TRBJ1-5; TRBD1 agrees at 8 bases. J lost 9 bases, V lost 4 bases, and 5 bases had no gene match. The germline V gene encodes CDR1 MDHEN and CDR2 SYDVKM. There are 13 residues in the CDR3. The CDR3 region has the DNA TGTGCCAGCAGTTACGACAGGGGACGGCCCCAGCATTTT. Its translation: CASSYDRGRPQHF.

This clonotype occurred many times. The J gene is TRBJ1-2, the V gene TRBV12-3 or TRBV12-4; D gene uncertain. The CDR3 has 13 amino acids. Trimming pared 5 bases from V and 2 bases from J, leaving 9 bases between. The CDR3 spells CASSTDGNYGYTF. CDR3 sequence (DNA): TGTGCCAGCAGTACTGACGGAAACTATGGCTACACCTTC.